This T cell receptor beta chain was documented in a study of blood T cell repertoires in COVID-19. Trimming pared 1 base from V and 1 base from J, leaving 7 bases between. The CDR3 has 14 amino acids. Germline CDR1 LGHNA, CDR2 YSLEER. Those who participated ranged in age from about 18 to 89 years and resided in approximately 26 US areas. Clinical history as reported by participants underpinned cohort assignment. Donors of Cohort 3 who recovered were those that had two negative PCRs, clearance, or symptom resolution. This table comes from immunoSEQ multiplex PCR, and its TCRdb copy is limited to in-frame clones, with some not included. The sample contains roughly 260,000 clones, 86% of which appear only once.

The source of this sequence is a woman under 30 who had recovered from COVID-19. The sample was PBMCs or T cells enriched from blood (not recorded which). J is TRBJ1-1 and V is TRBV4-3; D remains ambiguous. CDR3 in amino acids: CASSQGGWNTEAFF. The CDR3 DNA reads as TGCGCCAGCAGCCAAGGAGGGTGGAACACTGAAGCTTTCTTT.